What follows is one T cell receptor (beta chain) and its context. Its antigen is not identified. Regarding time point: cycle 4 day 1 (C4D1), after less than 7 weeks of nivolumab. All the patients suffered relapse after autologous stem cell transplantation, and brentuximab vedotin exposure differed. With magnetic negative selection, CD4+ T cells were purified from PBMCs that had been thawed. V lost 5 bases to trimming and J lost 4 bases, with 29 bases between them. This CDR3 has 19 residues. Looked up from germline, CDR1 is LNHDA and CDR2 is SQIVND (reference sequence). The record originates from a study of PD-1 blockade in classical Hodgkin lymphoma. The study's findings and limits: Baseline diversity resembling that of newly diagnosed patients was seen in complete responders. Anyone who began nivolumab under 1 year after ASCT was excluded. According to reports, newly diagnosed patients had lower baseline TCR diversity than healthy donors, and relapsed/refractory patients had lower baseline TCR diversity still.

TCRdb keeps only in-frame clones here, not all; method: immunoSEQ multiplex PCR. This table has more than 25,000 clones, 65% to 85% appearing once. This chain joins TRBV19 and TRBJ1-2, with D tentatively TRBD1 (5 bases). The sequences come from CD4+ T cells from blood, collected before the fourth cycle of nivolumab. The receptor comes from a human donor with classical Hodgkin lymphoma. CDR3 protein: CASSPSSPGTHTSFYGYTF. CDR3 sequence (DNA): TGTGCCAGTAGTCCCTCGTCCCCCGGGACCCACACTTCGTTCTATGGCTACACCTTC.